The clone carrying this T cell receptor beta chain was picked up a small number of times. One entry per CDR3 protein results from TCRdb running MiXCR on the RACE reads. In the table there are tens of thousands of distinct CDR3 sequences, about a tenth of which are singletons. V gave up 6 bases and J gave up 12 bases; unmatched junction bases: 3. The length of the CDR3 is 10 residues. Looked up from germline, CDR1 is SNHLY and CDR2 is FYNNEI. The sample originates from a study of human T cells and chemical hapten exposure. On the study more broadly: Alopecia areata, totalis or universalis was found in mostly female patients.

Time point denoted: pre-sensitization, week 0. Specified treatment: therapeutic diphenylcyclopropenone sensitization with weekly scalp DPC. The chain carries TRBV2 and TRBJ1-2, with TRBD1 identical over 8 bases. The sequencing used whole blood, collected in connection with sensitization to the hapten diphenylcyclopropenone (DPC). The TCR originated in a woman aged 40 to 50 with alopecia areata. Some clones in this sample may be carry-over from other donors' samples. The CDR3 DNA is TGTGCCAGCAGCCTGGACAGGGACACCTTC. Its protein product is CASSLDRDTF. Using reference TRBV2 and TRBJ1-2 for the parts outside the CDR3, the full variable domain is EPEVTQTPSHQVTQMGQEVILRCVPISNHLYFYWYRQILGQKVEFLVSFYNNEISEKSEIFDDQFSVERPDGSNFTLKIRSTKLEDSAMYFCASSLDRDTFGSGTRLTVV.